This T cell receptor (beta chain) was identified during a study of cytomegalovirus exposure and HLA in healthy donors (TCRdb year 2017). Background on the whole study: An earlier analysis of some 600 of the donors reported about 300 Gb of sequence data and 117 million unique TCR beta sequences obtained from around 190 million T cells. Every discovery cohort repertoire had been produced on one sequencing platform. Besides the first cohort of under 700 subjects, a separate validation cohort made up of 120 different subjects was used. Among about 360 genotyped donors of the cohort, an average of about 240,000 unique TCR beta nucleotide sequences were sequenced per donor, roughly 20% of them non-productive. A later analysis re-examined previously published TCR beta repertoires from over 500 donors and added high-resolution HLA genotyping to investigate patterns of TCR occurrence. Roughly 300 gigabases of sequencing data and 70 million to 85 million unique TCR sequences were included in an early release covering over 600 HLA-typed donors. Of the roughly 400 genotyped donors, about 84% fell in the genetic ancestry cluster associated with self-reported Caucasian donors. An earlier analysis of roughly 580 of the donors used high-throughput TCR beta sequencing to judge whether each TCR beta V gene segment behaved as functional or pseudogenic. The T cell repertoires of around 730 subjects were profiled by immunosequencing and related to cytomegalovirus serostatus. The later analysis used no new phenotypic data to find candidate immune exposures, relying instead on TCR beta sequences and their occurrence across donors. A later genetic analysis took genome-wide SNP genotypes for about three fifths of the roughly 700 donors and used that subset as a discovery cohort. The number of typed donors differed by locus: about 620-630 for A, B, C, DRB1 and DQB1; 500 to 550 for DQA1; about 600 for DPA1; and some 470 for DPB1. Both class I and class II loci were covered by HLA typing, at four-digit resolution. High-throughput TCR immunosequencing, statistical association of individual TCRs with disease status, and machine learning were combined to predict cytomegalovirus infection status. The study aimed to test whether cataloging public T cell receptors could reveal signatures of past pathogen exposure. Donor age, sex, ethnicity and CMV serostatus were collected together with the repertoire data. Roughly 5 DR-DQ haplotypes were handled as single units for association and clustering, since linkage in the cohort was strong.

Study-level results and caveats: Some IMGT-functional V segments, including TRBV6-2 and TRBV6-3, could not be told apart with the 87-base-pair reads, so those segments were excluded. In a later analysis, the rate of TCR association differed among HLA loci, with DRB1 alleles having the most associated TCRs and HLA-C alleles having the fewest. Three of the identified cytomegalovirus-associated TCR beta chains were confirmed in vitro to be specific for cytomegalovirus antigens. A total of fewer than 200 TCR beta chains were listed by the study as associated with cytomegalovirus. Presence/absence analyses assumed roughly uniform sequencing depth across donors, an assumption that may not hold. While some public TCRs were present in many individuals, most TCR sequences turned up only very rarely across donors. In an earlier analysis of about 550 of the donors, most TCR beta V segments were observed in productive rearrangements about 87% or about 30% of the time, broadly matching IMGT annotations. A later genetic analysis associated a missense DCLRE1C variant with V-gene and J-gene trimming of TCR beta chains, and an independent cohort replicated the association. In a later analysis, most CMV-associated TCR beta chains were found to appear HLA-restricted, with HLA associations seemingly driven largely by CMV exposure. Compared with equally common non-associated chains, HLA-associated TCR beta chains in a later analysis were more clonally expanded and had lower generation probabilities. Because some donors lacked HLA typing at each locus, the association tests relied only on the typed subset. This cohort had only TCR beta chains sequenced, and the lack of alpha or paired-chain data limited which features could be detected. According to a later analysis, parvovirus B19, influenza, CMV and Epstein-Barr virus appeared linked to several top co-occurrence clusters. Cytomegalovirus status was reported to be diagnosed by the classifier with high specificity and sensitivity in both the original and validation cohorts. Linkage disequilibrium might explain the correlated functional status among segregating V segments, but an unknown experimental factor could not be excluded. Compared with the approximately 670-donor mean, donors in an Asian-associated ancestry cluster had fewer N-insertions in productive TCRs, according to a later genetic analysis. The authors suggested that the approach could potentially be extended to other disease states and immunological phenotypes. When HLA alleles, especially DR and DQ, strongly co-occurred, TCR associations were difficult to assign to individual alleles. A later analysis associated 15,000 to 20,000 TCR beta sequences with specific HLA alleles at a false discovery rate of 0.05. Because counts were too low, about 15 rarely observed V segments, including chromosome 9 orphons, were left out of the earlier analysis of 500 to 750 of the donors. The only immune exposure information available for the cohort was CMV serostatus. A further reported finding was that TCR beta sequences accurately predicted the HLA-A and HLA-B alleles for most subjects in the first cohort. A cluster of highly shared sequence variants was judged likely to be a technical artifact of the sequencing pipeline.

In total, 600 or so healthy bone marrow donors made up the cohort. Cohort members were all nominally healthy when sampled, although unrecorded immune exposures were likely present. The donor was CMV seronegative and belonged to the group of 350 to 400 seronegative cohort members. Each donor provided a peripheral blood sample, and peripheral blood mononuclear cells were used for TCR beta sequencing. The Qiagen DNeasy Blood Extraction Kit was used to extract genomic DNA from the blood cell samples. On this clone itself: The antigen it recognizes is unknown. There are no base qualities to consult, and no much larger clone falls within one base.

The library was produced with the immunoSEQ multiplex PCR assay. A mixture of 60 forward primers for TCR Vbeta segments and 13 reverse primers for TCR Jbeta segments was used in the multiplex PCR. Amplification of the CDR3 region of rearranged TCR beta genes was performed with a multiplex PCR assay on genomic DNA. The Illumina HiSeq System was used to sequence the amplified TCR beta libraries as 87-base-pair reads. Per the original workflow: A later analysis counted 75 million to 100 million unique TCR beta chains across the 640 or so repertoires, and 10 million to 11 million of these chains were shared by at least two donors. Raw reads were error-corrected and collapsed into unique sequences with a nearest-neighbor algorithm that merged closely related sequences to remove PCR and sequencing errors. CDR3 sequences were aligned to IMGT reference sequences to assign V, D and J gene segments. For a sequence to be retained, at least a six-nucleotide match to both a V gene segment and a J gene segment was required. A rearrangement was called productive if the CDR3 had no stop codons and remained in frame with V and J, and every other rearrangement was called non-productive. Following IMGT convention, CDR3 was defined as the stretch from the second conserved V-encoded cysteine to the conserved J-encoded phenylalanine. The earlier analysis of fewer than 700 of the donors excluded sequences that lacked an unambiguous match to a single V gene segment. An earlier analysis of just under 600 of the donors called V segments functional above 56.7% productive rearrangements and segregating when the between-donor standard deviation exceeded 5%. To diagnose cytomegalovirus status from the catalog of TCR beta chain sequences, a statistical classification framework was built. In a later analysis, TCR nucleotide sequences were compared against IMGT/GENE-DB human TR gene sequences so that V and J genes could be assigned. A later analysis assigned CDR3 sequences and most-parsimonious VDJ recombination scenarios with the TCRdist pipeline. In a later analysis, each TCR beta chain was defined by its CDR3 amino acid sequence together with its V-gene family, and reads without a unique V-gene family were excluded. As a way to deal with suspected cross-contamination and a sequencing artifact, a later analysis dropped hundreds of nucleotide sequences that were highly shared and had low generation probability. A later analysis calculated a clonal expansion index for each public chain from normalized within-repertoire ranks of inferred template counts. In a later analysis, generation probabilities were computed with a VDJ recombination model fitted to out-of-frame rearrangements, and the resulting probabilities were checked against IGoR. In a later analysis, TCR-TCR, TCR-HLA and TCR-CMV co-occurrence was scored with hypergeometric tests, and a repertoire-size bias correction was applied to TCR pairs. False discovery rates were estimated in a later analysis by permuting HLA or CMV assignments 20 times. In a later analysis, co-occurring TCRs were grouped with DBSCAN, and TCRdist sequence similarity was added when clustering was performed within HLA-allele-positive subsets. Repertoires with fewer than 30,000 or more than 120,000 public chains were left out of co-occurrence clustering, as were five repertoires with anomalous nucleotide sharing. Here the immuneACCESS table is served through TCRdb, limited to in-frame sequences with V and J called. Missing clones are a known gap in these copies; in checked studies unresolved V genes cover under half, and the rest lacks a known reason. V and J calls plus clone size are reproduced from that table; the DNA served to infer D and trimming. The sample table holds more than 80,000 clones, of which over 70% were seen once. The ten largest make up approximately 2.8% of the sample.

CDR3 length: 15 amino acids, cysteine to phenylalanine. Just the 45-base CDR3 DNA is kept, in frame starting at base 1. V gives up 6 bases and J gives up 0 bases, and the segment between their germline ends measures 14 bases. The germline V gene supplies CDR1 SNHLY and CDR2 FYNNEI. This receptor was obtained from a female donor in good health and CMV-seronegative. The rearranged chain carries TRBV2 and TRBJ1-1; the best D guess is TRBD1, with 6 bases matching. The sample consisted of PBMCs. The CDR3 in this case is CASSNRANLNTEAFF. The sequence in DNA is TGTGCCAGCAGCAACAGGGCGAATCTGAACACTGAAGCTTTCTTT. Extended through the reference TRBV2 and TRBJ1-1 proteins, this CDR3 yields the full variable domain: EPEVTQTPSHQVTQMGQEVILRCVPISNHLYFYWYRQILGQKVEFLVSFYNNEISEKSEIFDDQFSVERPDGSNFTLKIRSTKLEDSAMYFCASSNRANLNTEAFFGQGTRLTVV.